Each of the 22 T cell receptor beta chains below was sequenced from the same sample in a study of T cell changes during pregnancy in multiple sclerosis. Some clones are missing from TCRdb's copy, which holds only in-frame ones; the method was immunoSEQ multiplex PCR. The data hold about 40,000 clones, with 85% to 95% observed a single time. Specimen: CD4+ T cells from peripheral blood mononuclear cells, collected after pregnancy. The receptor source for this set is a female donor with multiple sclerosis, enrolled in a pregnancy study.

CDR3 DNA sequence: TGTGCCAGCAGCTCCCGGACTAGCGGGGAAGTTACGCAGTATTTT. This sequence encodes CASSSRTSGEVTQYF. The chain links TRBV11-2 to TRBJ2-3; 12 bases agree with TRBD2. The V and J ends lost 4 bases and 8 bases, in that order; junction bases with no gene match: 7. Germline V gene lookup returns CDR1 SGHAT and CDR2 FQNNGV. The length of the CDR3 is 15 residues.

This chain links TRBV2 with TRBJ2-5; TRBD1 aligns across 7 bases. Germline V CDR1 and CDR2: SNHLY, FYNNEI. The length of the CDR3 is 14 residues. The V gene end was trimmed by 6 bases and the J gene end by 1 base; junction bases not matched to a gene: 5. The CDR3 loop is CASSVQGFQETQYF. The DNA of the CDR3 is TGTGCCAGCAGCGTACAGGGGTTCCAAGAGACCCAGTACTTC.

The sample holds a few counts of this clone. The CDR3 here is CASSELDRALGNTGELFF. For the CDR3, the DNA is TGTGCCAGCAGTGAATTGGACAGGGCGCTAGGGAACACCGGGGAGCTGTTTTTT. The V call is TRBV2, the J call TRBJ2-2; 8 positions match TRBD1. The CDR3 length is 18 residues. CDR1 is SNHLY, CDR2 FYNNEI, per germline. The V gene end was trimmed by 2 bases and the J gene end by 1 base; junction bases not matched to a gene: 9. The full variable domain, completed using reference TRBV2 and TRBJ2-2, is EPEVTQTPSHQVTQMGQEVILRCVPISNHLYFYWYRQILGQKVEFLVSFYNNEISEKSEIFDDQFSVERPDGSNFTLKIRSTKLEDSAMYFCASSELDRALGNTGELFFGEGSRLTVL.

The V call is TRBV15, the J call TRBJ1-2; TRBD1 might be the D (5 bases). Between the trimmed V and J ends, which lost 1 base and 2 bases, there was a span of 11 bases. The V gene's germline CDR1 is LNHNV and CDR2 YYDKDF (reference sequence). The CDR3 spans 15 residues. CDR3 bases: TGTGCCACCAGCAGAGTAGGGACTCCCAACTATGGCTACACCTTC. Encoded protein: CATSRVGTPNYGYTF. The whole variable domain, remainder taken from reference TRBV15 and TRBJ1-2, is DAMVIQNPRYQVTQFGKPVTLSCSQTLNHNVMYWYQQKSSQAPKLLFHYYDKDFNNEADTPDNFQSRRPNTSFCFLDIRSPGLGDTAMYLCATSRVGTPNYGYTFGSGTRLTVV.

This chain links TRBV5-1 with TRBJ2-1, with 9 bases aligning to TRBD2. Germline V gene sequence: CDR1 SGHRS, CDR2 YFSETQ. The CDR3 length is 16 residues. Germline trimming cut 0 bases from V and 4 bases from J; bases unmatched to any gene: 5. The CDR3 sequence is CASSLDERGVYNEQFF. The DNA of the CDR3 is TGCGCCAGCAGCTTGGATGAGCGGGGGGTTTACAATGAGCAGTTCTTC.

The chain couples TRBV4-1 to TRBJ2-5; a possible D gene is TRBD2 (5 bases). The CDR3 extends over 15 amino acids. Germline V gene data show CDR1 as MGHRA and CDR2 as YSYEKL. Trimming cost V 4 bases and J 0 bases, with 12 bases left between them. CDR3 bases: TGCGCCAGCAGCCGGTCGGACTCGTACCAAGAGACCCAGTACTTC. Its translation: CASSRSDSYQETQYF.

The chain recombines TRBV7-9 with TRBJ1-2; D possibly corresponds to TRBD1 (5 bases). Germline CDR1 is SEHNR and CDR2 is FQNEAQ (reference sequence). The CDR3 length is 16 residues. Trimming stripped 2 bases from V and 0 bases from J, with 13 bases between. The CDR3 nucleotides read TGTGCCAGCAGCTTATTGGGGCGCAGCACTAACTATGGCTACACCTTC. Translating gives CASSLLGRSTNYGYTF.

The chain couples TRBV28 to TRBJ1-5; D is perhaps TRBD1 (6 bases). CDR3 length equals 14 residues. Trimming removed 7 bases at V and 5 bases at J, with 15 bases between. Germline loops: CDR1 MDHEN, CDR2 SYDVKM. CDR3: CASTPGDNYQPQHF. For the CDR3, the DNA is TGTGCCAGCACCCCCGGGGACAACTATCAGCCCCAGCATTTT.

This chain joins TRBV11-2 and TRBJ2-5; no firm D call. The CDR3 contains 13 residues. V lost 5 bases and J 0 bases, leaving 7 bases between the germline ends. In germline, CDR1 is SGHAT, CDR2 FQNNGV. DNA of the CDR3: TGTGCCAGCAGCCGAGGAAACCAAGAGACCCAGTACTTC. Its translation: CASSRGNQETQYF.

This rearrangement joins TRBV6-6 to TRBJ2-6, with 7 bases fitting TRBD1. V lost 8 bases, J lost 2 bases, and 3 bases stayed unmatched. This CDR3 contains 14 residues. CDR1 is MNHNY, CDR2 SVGAGI, per germline (reference sequence). The CDR3 reads CASHRGPGANVLTF. The CDR3 region has the DNA TGTGCCAGCCATAGGGGGCCTGGGGCCAACGTCCTGACTTTC.

This clone was detected only once. The DNA for the CDR3 is TGTGCCAGCAGTTTGGGAGGGCGGTACGAGCAGTACTTC. Its protein product is CASSLGGRYEQYF. The J gene is TRBJ2-7, the V gene TRBV27; TRBD2 agrees at 7 bases. The germline CDR1 and CDR2 sequences are MNHEY and SMNVEV (reference sequence). This CDR3 spans 13 amino acids. Trimming at V came to 3 bases and at J to 4 bases, leaving 3 bases not matched to a gene.

This clone was counted only a few times. The chain recombines TRBV9 with TRBJ2-2; D is uncertain. Germline CDR1 SGDLS, CDR2 YYNGEE. This CDR3 has 12 residues. V shed 4 bases and J shed 5 bases, with 6 bases lying between them. The CDR3: CASSSRTGELFF. The CDR3 bases are TGTGCCAGCAGCTCCCGGACCGGGGAGCTGTTTTTT.

The gene calls are TRBV5-4 and TRBJ1-2, with 9 bases aligning to TRBD1. CDR1 SGHNT and CDR2 YYREEE come from the germline V gene (reference sequence). This CDR3 has 16 residues. The trim removed 2 bases at V and 4 bases at J, leaving 9 bases unmatched. The CDR3 region has the DNA TGTGCCAGCAGCTTTGGGGTGGGGGACAGGGCCTATGGCTACACCTTC. Residues: CASSFGVGDRAYGYTF.

The chain employs TRBV5-1 and TRBJ1-1, with 9 bases identical to TRBD1. Germline trimming cut 3 bases from V and 3 bases from J; bases unmatched to any gene: 6. CDR3 length: 15 amino acids. Germline V gene data show CDR1 as SGHRS and CDR2 as YFSETQ. The CDR3 bases are TGCGCCAGCAGCTCCACAGGGGGCTGGGACACTGAAGCTTTCTTT. It yields the protein CASSSTGGWDTEAFF.

This chain joins TRBV5-1 and TRBJ2-3; weak D call: TRBD2 (5 bases). The CDR3 extends over 15 amino acids. The V gene lost 1 base and the J gene lost 3 bases, with 12 bases spanning the gap. Germline V gene lookup returns CDR1 SGHRS and CDR2 YFSETQ. CDR3 protein: CASSLSAPGTDTQYF. In DNA form, the CDR3 reads TGCGCCAGCAGCTTGTCAGCTCCGGGAACAGATACGCAGTATTTT.

The chain is built from TRBV7-9 and TRBJ2-1, with 7 nucleotides matching TRBD2. The trim removed 8 bases at V and 12 bases at J, leaving 10 bases unmatched. The CDR3 extends over 12 amino acids. Per germline, CDR1 SEHNR and CDR2 FQNEAQ (reference sequence). The CDR3 nucleotides read TGTGCCAGCTCCCCCCCGGGGACTACGCAGTTCTTC. Protein product: CASSPPGTTQFF.

Concerning this clone itself: One end of the junction does not line up with germline, which may come from a read error. This same CDR3 is encoded by further DNA sequences in the sample. The chain combines TRBV6-5 with TRBJ1-2; 8 bases map to TRBD1. The CDR3 is made up of 12 amino acids. CDR1 is MNHEY, CDR2 SVGAGI, per germline. Here the CDR3 DNA reads TGCGCCAGCACAGGGGGGAACTATGGCTACACCTTC. Translated, it gives CASTGGNYGYTF.

This chain uses TRBV27 with TRBJ1-4; D unclear. V dropped 6 bases and J dropped 8 bases, with 16 bases sitting between them. The CDR3 runs 14 residues. Looked up from germline, CDR1 is MNHEY and CDR2 is SMNVEV (reference sequence). The CDR3 DNA sequence: TGTGCCAGCAGATCCCCCCCGTCCCCCGAAAAACTGTTTTTT. Protein product: CASRSPPSPEKLFF.

Here the CDR3 DNA reads TGTGCCAGTAGGAGACGGGATGATTCTGAAGCTTTCTTT. It is translated as CASRRRDDSEAFF. This chain uses TRBV19 with TRBJ1-1, with D uncertain. The CDR3 has 13 residues. Germline V gene sequence: CDR1 LNHDA, CDR2 SQIVND (reference sequence). Trimming removed 6 bases at V and 6 bases at J, with 14 bases between.

This clone has a handful of counts. The chain is built from TRBV5-1 and TRBJ2-1; TRBD1 matches 9 bases. From germline, CDR1 is SGHRS and CDR2 YFSETQ. CDR3 size: 14 residues. V lost 4 bases and J lost 10; bases outside the gene matches: 9. This chain's CDR3 is CASSHSQGAGEQFF. The CDR3 DNA is TGCGCCAGCAGCCACTCACAGGGGGCTGGGGAGCAGTTCTTC.

The chain links TRBV10-1 to TRBJ1-1, with 7 bases that match TRBD1. Germline-derived CDR1 and CDR2 are WNHNN and SYGVQD (reference sequence). V was clipped by 10 bases and J by 6 bases; unmatched bases: 20. The CDR3 length is 16 residues. The CDR3 sequence: CAIEGAGSEDGPEAFF. CDR3 coding DNA: TGCGCCATCGAGGGGGCAGGGAGTGAAGACGGGCCTGAAGCTTTCTTT.

The chain has TRBV27 and TRBJ2-5; TRBD2 agrees at 7 bases. Germline V gene data show CDR1 as MNHEY and CDR2 as SMNVEV (reference sequence). V lost 4 bases to trimming and J lost 5 bases; unmatched junction nucleotides: 4. CDR3 length: 13 residues. CDR3 nucleotide sequence: TGTGCCAGCAGTTACGCGGGAGCGGAGACCCAGTACTTC. Translated, it gives CASSYAGAETQYF.